Shown below are 4 T cell receptor beta chains from a single sample sequenced in a study of OX40 agonist ivuxolimab in advanced cancers. The assay was immunoSEQ multiplex PCR, and TCRdb's table has in-frame clones only and misses some. The data hold tens of thousands of clones, with nearly 90% observed a single time. The sample was CD4+ or CD8+ T cells sorted from blood, taken in a trial of the OX40 agonist ivuxolimab. The receptors were gathered from an adult with an advanced solid tumor such as melanoma, head and neck, liver or kidney cancer.

The chain couples TRBV6-6 to TRBJ1-2, with D uncertain. This CDR3 comprises 11 residues. The V gene lost 2 bases and the J gene lost 7 bases, with 5 bases spanning the gap. The germline V gene has CDR1 MNHNY and CDR2 SVGAGI (reference sequence). The CDR3 bases are TGTGCCAGCAGTTACGAGGGTGGCTACACCTTC. As protein: CASSYEGGYTF.

This chain uses TRBV6-1 with TRBJ1-1; 9 bases are a match to TRBD1. The CDR3 contains 15 residues. Per the germline V gene, CDR1 is MNHNS and CDR2 is SASEGT. V gave up 3 bases and J gave up 3 bases; unmatched junction bases: 5. CDR3 sequence (DNA): TGTGCCAGCAGTGACGGACAGGGGTGGGACACTGAAGCTTTCTTT. Amino acid sequence: CASSDGQGWDTEAFF.

The rearrangement links TRBV11-2 to TRBJ2-1; tentative D call: TRBD2 (5 bases). The CDR3 has 12 residues. Germline V gene data show CDR1 as SGHAT and CDR2 as FQNNGV. V gave up 1 base and J gave up 13 bases, with 11 bases separating them. The CDR3, as DNA: TGTGCCAGCAGCTTAGTCAGGCTAGCCCAGTTCTTC. The encoded protein is CASSLVRLAQFF.

The rearrangement joins TRBV5-1 to TRBJ2-7, with 12 bases fitting TRBD1. The CDR3 is 16 residues long. Germline trimming cut 3 bases from V and 7 bases from J; bases unmatched to any gene: 11. Germline assignment: CDR1 SGHRS and CDR2 YFSETQ. CDR3: CASSSLGQGASREQYF. CDR3 in DNA: TGCGCCAGCAGCTCGTTGGGACAGGGGGCTTCGAGGGAGCAGTACTTC.